One T cell receptor (beta chain) is described in this entry. Looked up from germline, CDR1 is SGHVS and CDR2 is FQNEAQ. V was trimmed by 4 bases and J by 3 bases, leaving 22 bases between them. This CDR3 contains 18 residues. Original processing methods: Reference gene primer amplification in the assay estimated nucleated cell counts. Using immunoSEQ multiplex PCR, the repertoire was profiled, and TCRdb retains in-frame clones only, with some absent. The V and J calls and clone size are taken from that table; D and trimming were inferred from the DNA. The sample consists of over 120,000 clones, roughly 89% of them appearing once. This record belongs to a study of blood T cell repertoires in COVID-19. Study context: T cells, B-cell-depleted T cells, or PBMCs supplied cDNA or gDNA.

The chain joins TRBV7-8 to TRBJ1-5; D ambiguous. Source material: peripheral blood. This clonotype originated in a woman in her fifties or sixties with active or convalescent COVID-19. The CDR3 loop is CASSSTLTGGVINQPQHF. CDR3 DNA sequence: TGTGCCAGCAGCTCAACCCTGACGGGCGGGGTGATCAATCAGCCCCAGCATTTT.